These 15 T cell receptor beta chains came from one sample sequenced in a study of cytomegalovirus exposure and HLA in healthy donors. The PCR was carried out with 60 Vbeta primers and 13 Jbeta primers. Profiling relied on immunoSEQ multiplex PCR, and the TCRdb table lists in-frame clones only, not all of them. Of nearly 110,000 clones listed, around three quarters are singletons. The source material was PBMCs. Source of these receptors: a woman aged 45-65 years in good health and CMV-seropositive.

This clone appeared once. This chain joins TRBV5-4 and TRBJ2-1; the D gene is possibly TRBD2 (7 bases). CDR3 length: 14 amino acids. The V and J ends lost 10 bases and 4 bases respectively, with 18 bases between them. Germline V CDR1 and CDR2: SGHNT, YYREEE (reference sequence). In nucleotides, the CDR3 is TGTGCCCTGGGGGGGCGAGGACTATACAATGAGCAGTTCTTC. It yields the protein CALGGRGLYNEQFF.

This chain joins TRBV30 and TRBJ1-1; TRBD1 agrees at 10 bases. The J segment lost 5 bases and the V segment lost 8 bases, leaving 11 bases of the junction unmatched. CDR3 size: 14 residues. Looked up from germline, CDR1 is GTSNPN and CDR2 is SVGIG (reference sequence). The CDR3 sequence: CARQTGGGVTEAFF. CDR3 DNA: TGTGCCCGTCAGACAGGGGGCGGCGTGACTGAAGCTTTCTTT. The full variable domain, completed using reference TRBV30 and TRBJ1-1, is SQTIHQWPATLVQPVGSPLSLECTVEGTSNPNLYWYRQAAGRGLQLLFYSVGIGQISSEVPQNLSASRPQDRQFILSSKKLLLSDSGFYLCARQTGGGVTEAFFGQGTRLTVV.

This chain links TRBV7-6 with TRBJ2-7; a possible D gene is TRBD2 (5 bases). This CDR3 contains 13 residues. V was cut by 6 bases and J by 3 bases, with 12 bases left in between. Germline V gene sequence: CDR1 SGHVS, CDR2 FNYEAQ. The CDR3 bases are TGTGCCAGCAGTGTTGGTGACTACTACGAGCAGTACTTC. This encodes CASSVGDYYEQYF.

V is TRBV14 and J is TRBJ1-6; 7 positions agree with TRBD1. In germline, CDR1 is SGHDN, CDR2 FVKESK. The junction had 12 bases not matched to a gene; V was cut back by 2 bases and J by 5 bases. The length of the CDR3 is 18 residues. The CDR3: CASSQQRPRQGHNSPLHF. The CDR3 coding sequence is TGTGCCAGCAGCCAACAAAGGCCCCGACAGGGCCATAATTCACCCCTCCACTTT. Combining the CDR3 with reference TRBV14 and TRBJ1-6 gives the whole variable domain EAGVTQFPSHSVIEKGQTVTLRCDPISGHDNLYWYRRVMGKEIKFLLHFVKESKQDESGMPNNRFLAERTGGTYSTLKVQPAELEDSGVYFCASSQQRPRQGHNSPLHFGNGTRLTVT.

The chain recombines TRBV27 with TRBJ2-7; perhaps TRBD1 as D (6 bases). CDR3 length equals 12 residues. CDR1 and CDR2 (germline): MNHEY, SMNVEV (reference sequence). Trimming cost V 5 bases and J 7 bases, with 12 bases left between them. This CDR3 is CASSVGGWEQYF. The CDR3 nucleotides read TGTGCCAGCAGTGTTGGGGGCTGGGAGCAGTACTTC.

The gene calls are TRBV19 and TRBJ2-5; TRBD2 matches 8 bases. The germline V gene has CDR1 LNHDA and CDR2 SQIVND (reference sequence). The CDR3 spans 18 residues. V lost 7 bases and J lost 4; bases outside the gene matches: 20. The CDR3 DNA follows: TGTGCCAGTACCAGATCGGGGGGGGCGGGGGCCCTAGGAGAGACCCAGTACTTC. Residues: CASTRSGGAGALGETQYF. Based on the CDR3 plus reference TRBV19 and TRBJ2-5, the full variable domain is DGGITQSPKYLFRKEGQNVTLSCEQNLNHDAMYWYRQDPGQGLRLIYYSQIVNDFQKGDIAEGYSVSREKKESFPLTVTSAQKNPTAFYLCASTRSGGAGALGETQYFGPGTRLLVL.

CDR3 nucleotide sequence: TGTGCCAGCAGCCTGAGGCGCCAGGGGGGTGGTTTTGGCTACGAGCAGTACTTC. It codes for CASSLRRQGGGFGYEQYF. The gene calls are TRBV5-6 and TRBJ2-7; weak D call: TRBD1 (7 bases). The germline V and J ends were trimmed by 4 bases and 3 bases, with 26 bases remaining between them. This CDR3 comprises 18 residues. Germline lookup yields CDR1 SGHDT and CDR2 YYEEEE.

V is TRBV7-2 and J is TRBJ2-2; 8 bases line up with TRBD1. V lost 5 bases to trimming and J lost 2 bases; unmatched junction nucleotides: 4. Germline CDR1 and CDR2: SGHTA and FQGNSA. The CDR3 runs 15 residues. This chain's CDR3 is CASSQTGVNTGELFF. The CDR3 coding sequence is TGTGCCAGCAGCCAGACAGGGGTAAACACCGGGGAGCTGTTTTTT. Full variable domain (missing parts from reference TRBV7-2 and TRBJ2-2): GAGVSQSPSNKVTEKGKDVELRCDPISGHTALYWYRQSLGQGLEFLIYFQGNSAPDKSGLPSDRFSAERTGGSVSTLTIQRTQQEDSAVYLCASSQTGVNTGELFFGEGSRLTVL.

The rearrangement links TRBV28 to TRBJ2-7, with 9 bases matching TRBD2. The V segment lost 4 bases and the J segment 2 bases; nucleotides outside the gene matches: 6. This CDR3 region has 15 residues. Germline CDR1 is MDHEN and CDR2 is SYDVKM. CDR3 loop: CASSSPAGGPYEQYF. In nucleotides, the CDR3 is TGTGCCAGCAGTTCCCCAGCGGGGGGACCCTACGAGCAGTACTTC.

The J gene is TRBJ1-1, the V gene TRBV28; the D gene is possibly TRBD1 (5 bases). The ends were cut back, 6 bases at V and 6 bases at J, with 11 bases in the middle. There are 12 residues in the CDR3. Germline V CDR1 and CDR2: MDHEN, SYDVKM. This chain's CDR3 is CASSWGVPEAFF. CDR3 coding DNA: TGTGCCAGCAGCTGGGGGGTTCCTGAAGCTTTCTTT. Full variable domain (outside the CDR3, taken from reference TRBV28 and TRBJ1-1): DVKVTQSSRYLVKRTGEKVFLECVQDMDHENMFWYRQDPGLGLRLIYFSYDVKMKEKGDIPEGYSVSREKKERFSLILESASTNQTSMYLCASSWGVPEAFFGQGTRLTVV.

This clone was detected a few times. This chain uses TRBV25-1 with TRBJ1-2, with D perhaps TRBD1 (5 bases). In germline, CDR1 is MGHDK, CDR2 SYGVNS. The ends were cut back, 3 bases at V and 2 bases at J, with 13 bases in the middle. The CDR3 is 15 amino acids. The CDR3 DNA follows: TGTGCCAGCAGTGATTACCGGGGGGTAAACTATGGCTACACCTTC. It yields the protein CASSDYRGVNYGYTF.

J is TRBJ1-2 and V is TRBV9, with TRBD1 as a possible D gene (5 bases). The CDR3 is 14 amino acids. V lost 0 bases to trimming and J lost 2 bases, with 8 bases between them. In germline, CDR1 is SGDLS, CDR2 YYNGEE. The CDR3: CASSVDQGNYGYTF. CDR3 DNA: TGTGCCAGCAGCGTAGACCAGGGAAACTATGGCTACACCTTC.

This clone was found once. The gene calls are TRBV13 and TRBJ2-1, with 8 positions matching TRBD1. The CDR3 consists of 14 residues. The junction had 3 bases not matched to a gene; V was cut back by 5 bases and J by 3 bases. CDR1 and CDR2 from the germline V gene are PRHDT and FYEKMQ (reference sequence). CDR3 protein: CASSRGQGYNEQFF. In DNA form, the CDR3 reads TGTGCCAGCAGCCGCGGACAGGGCTACAATGAGCAGTTCTTC.

The CDR3 nucleotides are TGCGCCAGCAGCACGGACAGGCAAGTCTATGGCTACACCTTC. It is translated as CASSTDRQVYGYTF. V usage is TRBV5-1 and J usage is TRBJ1-2; 7 bases agree with TRBD1. The length of the CDR3 is 14 residues. CDR1 is SGHRS and CDR2 is YFSETQ in the germline V gene. V lost 4 bases to trimming and J lost 4 bases; unmatched junction nucleotides: 7.

This chain joins TRBV6-6 and TRBJ2-7, with 9 bases aligning to TRBD1. The junction had 12 bases not matched to a gene; V was cut back by 9 bases and J by 6 bases. Germline CDR1 MNHNY, CDR2 SVGAGI (reference sequence). This CDR3 spans 14 amino acids. This chain's CDR3 is CASAPGGQGREQYF. The CDR3 nucleotides are TGTGCCAGTGCCCCGGGTGGACAGGGGCGCGAGCAGTACTTC.